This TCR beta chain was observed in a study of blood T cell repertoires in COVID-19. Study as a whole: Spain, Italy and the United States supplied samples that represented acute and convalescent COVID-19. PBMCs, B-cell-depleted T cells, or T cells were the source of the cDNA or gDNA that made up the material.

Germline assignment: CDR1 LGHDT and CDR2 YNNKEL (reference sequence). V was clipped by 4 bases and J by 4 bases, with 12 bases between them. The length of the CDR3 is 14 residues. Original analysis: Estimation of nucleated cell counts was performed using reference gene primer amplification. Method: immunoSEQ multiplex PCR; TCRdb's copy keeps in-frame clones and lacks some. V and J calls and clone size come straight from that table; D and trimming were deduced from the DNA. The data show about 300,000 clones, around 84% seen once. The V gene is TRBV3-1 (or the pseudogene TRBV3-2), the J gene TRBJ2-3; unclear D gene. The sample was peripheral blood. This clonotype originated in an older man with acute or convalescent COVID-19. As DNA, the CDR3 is TGTGCCAGCAGCCCTTCCACACCGTCAGATACGCAGTATTTT. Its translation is CASSPSTPSDTQYF.